This is a list of T cell receptor beta chains from one sample in a study of T cells in Graves' hyperthyroidism and ophthalmopathy. One entry per CDR3 protein results from TCRdb running MiXCR on the multiplex PCR reads. The sample lists more than 20,000 distinct CDR3 sequences; about half were seen once. Material: blood. These receptors were collected from a woman in her thirties or forties with Graves' hyperthyroidism that later progressed to Graves' ophthalmopathy. The CDR3 runs from the conserved cysteine through the conserved F or W. The order of the fields is V gene, J gene, clone size, D gene, CDR3 protein, CDR3 DNA. The D gene is left open where the match is weak. The size field is filled for only some rows; it gives once, few, many or a size class.

>TRBV7-8|TRBJ2-1|NA|TRBD1
CASSFTGTGINEQFF
TGTGCCAGCAGCTTCACCGGGACAGGCATCAATGAGCAGTTCTTC
>TRBV29-1|TRBJ2-1|few|NA
CSVLRRDSSYNEQFF
TGCAGCGTGCTGAGGAGGGACAGTTCCTACAATGAGCAGTTCTTC
>TRBV9|TRBJ2-7|medium-sized|NA
CASSVSSGASYEQYF
TGTGCCAGCAGCGTAAGCTCCGGGGCCTCCTACGAGCAGTACTTC
>TRBV7-2|TRBJ2-1|medium-sized|NA
CASSPRDSYNEQFF
TGTGCCAGCAGCCCTCGGGACTCCTACAATGAGCAGTTCTTC
>TRBV2|TRBJ1-2|few|TRBD1
CASSPDRGYGYTF
TGTGCCAGCAGTCCGGACAGGGGCTATGGCTACACCTTC
>TRBV5-5|TRBJ2-3|NA|TRBD2
CASSPALAGGTDTQYF
TGTGCCAGCAGCCCGGCGCTAGCGGGAGGGACAGATACGCAGTATTTT
>TRBV6-1|TRBJ2-1|many|NA
CATLGGQRNNEQFF
TGTGCCACCCTAGGGGGGCAAAGGAACAATGAGCAGTTCTTC
>TRBV20-1|TRBJ2-3|NA|NA
CSAMGQGGLDTQYF
TGCAGTGCGATGGGGCAGGGCGGTTTAGATACGCAGTATTTT
>TRBV9|TRBJ1-6|few|NA
CASSVEAQGNSPLHF
TGTGCCAGCAGCGTAGAAGCCCAGGGGAATTCACCCCTCCACTTT
>TRBV24-1|TRBJ2-1|NA|TRBD2
CATSDARDYNNEQFF
TGTGCCACCAGTGATGCCCGGGACTACAACAATGAGCAGTTCTTC
>TRBV4-1|TRBJ1-5|many|NA
CASARGLGIYSNQPQHF
TGCGCCAGCGCGAGGGGTTTAGGGATCTATAGCAATCAGCCCCAGCATTTT
>TRBV5-1|TRBJ1-1|NA|NA
CASSRGTLGGMNTEAFF
TGCGCCAGCAGCCGCGGGACGCTTGGGGGAATGAACACTGAAGCTTTCTTT
>TRBV19|TRBJ2-3|once|NA
CATQGGSSGQYF
TGTGCCACCCAGGGGGGGAGTAGCGGGCAGTATTTT
>TRBV15|TRBJ1-3|NA|NA
CATSRVYGSGNTIYF
TGTGCCACCAGCAGAGTTTACGGCTCTGGAAACACCATATATTTT
>TRBV11-2|TRBJ1-4|many|NA
CASSPAGSSREKLFF
TGTGCCAGCAGCCCCGCGGGCAGTTCGAGAGAAAAACTGTTTTTT
>TRBV19|TRBJ2-3|NA|TRBD1
CASSTIDREDTQYF
TGTGCCAGTAGTACTATCGACAGGGAAGATACGCAGTATTTT
>TRBV7-6|TRBJ2-2|NA|TRBD1
CASSFVQGATGELFF
TGTGCCAGCAGCTTCGTCCAGGGGGCCACCGGGGAGCTGTTTTTT
>TRBV6-1|TRBJ1-6|many|NA
CASSVARSNSPLHF
TGTGCCAGCAGTGTAGCAAGGTCTAATTCACCCCTCCACTTT
>TRBV27|TRBJ2-7|many|NA
CASRPQDFTLEQYF
TGTGCCAGCCGTCCACAGGATTTCACCCTCGAGCAGTACTTC
>TRBV15|TRBJ2-7|few|NA
CATSRDRVGPYEQYF
TGTGCCACCAGCAGAGACAGGGTCGGTCCCTACGAGCAGTACTTC
>TRBV7-8|TRBJ2-7|NA|NA
CASSSRPQGSPYEQYF
TGTGCCAGCAGCTCCCGACCCCAGGGATCCCCCTACGAGCAGTACTTC
>TRBV5-6|TRBJ2-1|once|TRBD2
CASSESGRAYNEQFF
TGTGCCAGCAGCGAAAGCGGGAGGGCCTATAATGAGCAGTTCTTC
>TRBV2|TRBJ2-5|NA|NA
CASSREHQETQYF
TGTGCCAGCAGTAGGGAACACCAAGAGACCCAGTACTTC
>TRBV15|TRBJ2-6|medium-sized|NA
CATSRDTVNSGANVLTF
TGTGCCACCAGCAGAGACACAGTCAACTCTGGGGCCAACGTCCTGACTTTC
>TRBV5-1|TRBJ2-1|NA|TRBD2
CASSVGTSGSNEQFF
TGCGCCAGCAGCGTTGGGACTAGCGGGAGCAATGAGCAGTTCTTC
>TRBV7-9|TRBJ1-2|NA|NA
CASSRSRDGGYGYAF
TGCGCCAGCAGTCGATCCCGGGACGGGGGCTATGGCTACGCCTTC
>TRBV20-1|TRBJ2-7|NA|NA
CSAASWERPYEQYF
TGCAGTGCTGCATCTTGGGAGCGCCCCTACGAGCAGTACTTC
>TRBV5-5|TRBJ1-2|NA|NA
CASSFRDRGYTF
TGTGCCAGCAGCTTCCGGGATCGGGGCTACACCTTC
>TRBV24-1|TRBJ2-7|NA|NA
CATSASSRDGPLYF
TGTGCCACCAGTGCCAGCAGTAGGGACGGTCCCCTGTACTTC
>TRBV5-6|TRBJ2-1|NA|TRBD1
CASSLEQGAYNEQFF
TGTGCCAGCAGCTTGGAGCAGGGGGCCTACAATGAGCAGTTCTTC
>TRBV20-1|TRBJ1-6|few|NA
CSAREENNNNSPLHF
TGCAGTGCTAGAGAAGAAAACAATAATAATTCACCCCTCCACTTT
>TRBV9|TRBJ2-3|NA|TRBD2
CASSSGTSGLADTQYF
TGTGCTAGCAGCTCCGGGACTAGCGGCTTAGCAGACACGCAGTATTTT
>TRBV2|TRBJ2-5|NA|NA
CASDPSRGARETQYF
TGTGCCAGCGACCCGTCTCGGGGGGCGCGGGAGACCCAGTACTTC
>TRBV7-2|TRBJ2-5|NA|NA
CASSITGTWGETQYF
TGTGCCAGCAGCATAACCGGGACCTGGGGGGAGACCCAGTACTTC
>TRBV20-1|TRBJ2-5|NA|NA
CSARQVDETQYF
TGCAGTGCTAGACAGGTTGACGAGACCCAGTACTTC
>TRBV5-1|TRBJ2-1|NA|NA
CASSLGGSSYNEQFF
TGCGCCAGCAGCTTGGGAGGGAGTTCCTACAATGAGCAGTTCTTC
>TRBV20-1|TRBJ2-7|NA|TRBD2
CNARLAAKPYEQYF
TGCAATGCTCGACTAGCGGCAAAGCCCTACGAGCAGTACTTC
>TRBV10-3|TRBJ2-7|NA|TRBD2
CAISNSGRASYEQYF
TGTGCCATCAGCAACAGCGGGAGGGCCTCCTACGAGCAGTACTTC
>TRBV19|TRBJ1-1|once|NA
CASSIGREMNTEAFF
TGTGCCAGTAGTATCGGCAGGGAAATGAACACTGAAGCTTTCTTT
>TRBV10-1|TRBJ2-5|medium-sized|TRBD2
CASSDSRTSGKETQYF
TGCGCCAGCAGTGACTCTCGGACTAGCGGGAAAGAGACCCAGTACTTC
>TRBV20-1|TRBJ2-1|NA|TRBD2
CSARGLAGGRNEQFF
TGCAGTGCTAGAGGGCTAGCGGGAGGGAGGAATGAGCAGTTCTTC
>TRBV20-1|TRBJ1-1|NA|NA
CSARFSENTEAFF
TGCAGTGCTAGATTTTCAGAGAACACTGAAGCTTTCTTT
>TRBV7-9|TRBJ2-7|NA|NA
CASSLEGREQYF
TGTGCCAGCAGCTTAGAGGGGCGCGAGCAGTACTTC
>TRBV20-1|TRBJ2-1|NA|NA
CSASKTTSSYNEQFF
TGCAGTGCTAGTAAGACTACTAGCTCCTACAATGAGCAGTTCTTC
>TRBV5-6|TRBJ2-3|NA|TRBD2
CASSRTERGTDTQCF
TGTGCCAGCAGCCGGACCGAGCGGGGCACAGATACGCAGTGTTTT
>TRBV20-1|TRBJ2-3|NA|NA
CSALRGTDTQYF
TGCAGTGCTCTTCGCGGCACAGATACGCAGTATTTT
>TRBV29-1|TRBJ2-1|once|NA
CSAEGVNEQFF
TGCAGCGCTGAAGGGGTAAATGAGCAGTTCTTC
>TRBV7-2|TRBJ2-7|NA|NA
CASSLAQSYEQYF
TGTGCCAGCAGCTTAGCCCAATCCTACGAGCAGTACTTC
>TRBV7-9|TRBJ1-1|once|TRBD1
CASSLGTGDTEAFF
TGTGCCAGCAGCTTAGGGACAGGAGACACTGAAGCTTTCTTT
>TRBV19|TRBJ2-7|NA|TRBD1
CASRRTGGFDEQYF
TGTGCCAGTAGGAGGACAGGGGGCTTCGACGAGCAGTACTTC
>TRBV6-6|TRBJ2-5|NA|NA
CASSPRTAQETQYF
TGTGCCAGCAGTCCGAGGACCGCCCAGGAGACCCAGTACTTC
>TRBV6-5|TRBJ1-1|NA|NA
CASSYSGSEAFF
TGTGCCAGCAGTTACTCAGGGTCCGAAGCTTTCTTT
>TRBV29-1|TRBJ1-3|few|NA
CSVEVGGGNTIYF
TGCAGCGTTGAAGTGGGAGGAGGAAACACCATATATTTT
>TRBV7-9|TRBJ2-3|NA|NA
CASSPITGANTQYF
TGTGCCAGCAGCCCTATAACTGGGGCAAATACGCAGTATTTT
>TRBV5-4|TRBJ2-5|NA|TRBD2
CASSFGLAGAEKTQYF
TGTGCCAGCAGCTTCGGTCTAGCGGGAGCCGAAAAGACCCAGTACTTC
>TRBV12-3/TRBV12-4|TRBJ2-6|NA|NA
CASNNKGVLSGANVLTF
TGTGCCAGCAACAACAAGGGGGTCCTCTCTGGGGCCAACGTCCTGACTTTC